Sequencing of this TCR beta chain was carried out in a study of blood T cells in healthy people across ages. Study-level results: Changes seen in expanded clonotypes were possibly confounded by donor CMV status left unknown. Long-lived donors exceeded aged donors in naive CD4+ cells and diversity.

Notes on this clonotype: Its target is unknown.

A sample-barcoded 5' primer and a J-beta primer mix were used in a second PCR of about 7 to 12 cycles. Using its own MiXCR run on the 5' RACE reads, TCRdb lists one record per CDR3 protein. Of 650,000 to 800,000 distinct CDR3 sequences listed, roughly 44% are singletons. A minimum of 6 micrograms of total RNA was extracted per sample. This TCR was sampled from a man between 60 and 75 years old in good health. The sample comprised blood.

CDR3 nucleotide sequence: TGCGCCAGCAGCCAAGACGGTGGGGAGCTGTTTTTT. This gives the protein CASSQDGGELFF. The V gene is TRBV4-1, the J gene TRBJ2-2; no firm D call. Trimming pared 0 bases from V and 8 bases from J, leaving 4 bases between. Germline loops: CDR1 MGHRA, CDR2 YSYEKL. CDR3 length equals 12 residues.